The source of this T cell receptor beta chain is a study of blood T cells in healthy people across ages. The authors ran a second PCR of 7 to 11 cycles using a sample-barcoded 5' primer and a J-beta primer mix. TCRdb reprocessed the 5' RACE reads with MiXCR, giving one entry per CDR3 protein. Of roughly 1,800,000 distinct CDR3 sequences listed, about 50% are singletons. Per sample, at least 6 micrograms of total RNA were extracted. CDR1 and CDR2 (germline): SGHDT, YYEEEE. The V segment lost 2 bases and the J segment 2 bases; nucleotides outside the gene matches: 3. The CDR3 is 16 residues long. Material for sequencing was blood. V is TRBV5-6 and J is TRBJ2-6, with 8 bases aligning to TRBD1. This clonotype was obtained from a woman aged 40-49 years in good health. The CDR3 is CASSFQGAPGANVLTF. For the CDR3, the DNA is TGTGCCAGCAGCTTTCAGGGGGCGCCTGGGGCCAACGTCCTGACTTTC.